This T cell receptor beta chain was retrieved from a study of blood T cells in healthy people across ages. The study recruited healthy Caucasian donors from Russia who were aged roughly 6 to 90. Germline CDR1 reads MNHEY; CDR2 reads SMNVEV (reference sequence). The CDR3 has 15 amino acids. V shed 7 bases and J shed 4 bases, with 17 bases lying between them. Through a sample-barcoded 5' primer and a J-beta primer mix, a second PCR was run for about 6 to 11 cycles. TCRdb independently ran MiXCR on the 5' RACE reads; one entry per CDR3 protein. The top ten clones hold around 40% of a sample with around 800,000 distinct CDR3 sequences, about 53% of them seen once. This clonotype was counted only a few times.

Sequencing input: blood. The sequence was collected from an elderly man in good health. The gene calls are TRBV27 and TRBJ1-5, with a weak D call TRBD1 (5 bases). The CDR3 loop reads CASKLIGTENQPQHF. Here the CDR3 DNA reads TGTGCCAGCAAACTCATCGGGACGGAGAATCAGCCCCAGCATTTT.